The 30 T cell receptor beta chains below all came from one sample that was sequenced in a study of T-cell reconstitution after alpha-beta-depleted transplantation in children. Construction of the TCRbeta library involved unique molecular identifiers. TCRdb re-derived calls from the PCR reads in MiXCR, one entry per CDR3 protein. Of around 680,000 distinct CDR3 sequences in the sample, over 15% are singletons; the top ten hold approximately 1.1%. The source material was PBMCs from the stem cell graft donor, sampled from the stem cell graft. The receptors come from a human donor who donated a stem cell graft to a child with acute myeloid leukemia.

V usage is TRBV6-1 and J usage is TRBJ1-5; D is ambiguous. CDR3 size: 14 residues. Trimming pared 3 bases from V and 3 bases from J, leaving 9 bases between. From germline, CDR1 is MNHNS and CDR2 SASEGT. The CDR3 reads CASSDWGFNQPQHF. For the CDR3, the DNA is TGTGCCAGCAGTGATTGGGGTTTCAATCAGCCCCAGCATTTT.

CDR3 bases: TGTGCCACCAGCAGGGCCTCAGGGTGGGAAAAACTGTTTTTT. Translated: CATSRASGWEKLFF. V is TRBV15 and J is TRBJ1-4, with D possibly being TRBD1 (5 bases). Trimming cost V 3 bases and J 8 bases, with 13 bases left between them. Germline CDR1 LNHNV, CDR2 YYDKDF (reference sequence). CDR3 size: 14 residues.

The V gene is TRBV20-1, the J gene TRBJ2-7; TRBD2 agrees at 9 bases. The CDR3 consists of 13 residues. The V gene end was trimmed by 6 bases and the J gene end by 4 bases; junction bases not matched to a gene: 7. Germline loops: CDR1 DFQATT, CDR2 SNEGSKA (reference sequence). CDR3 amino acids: CSANKGLAYEQYV. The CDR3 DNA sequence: TGCAGTGCAAACAAGGGACTAGCTTACGAGCAGTACGTC.

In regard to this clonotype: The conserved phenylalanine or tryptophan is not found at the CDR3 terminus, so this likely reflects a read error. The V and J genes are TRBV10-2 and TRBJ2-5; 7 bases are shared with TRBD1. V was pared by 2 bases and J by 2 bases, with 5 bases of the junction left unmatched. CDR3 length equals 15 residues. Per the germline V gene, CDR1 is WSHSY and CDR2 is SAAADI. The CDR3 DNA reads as TGCGCCAGCAGTGAGGGGGACAGCTATCAAGAGACCCAGTACTTG. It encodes CASSEGDSYQETQYL.

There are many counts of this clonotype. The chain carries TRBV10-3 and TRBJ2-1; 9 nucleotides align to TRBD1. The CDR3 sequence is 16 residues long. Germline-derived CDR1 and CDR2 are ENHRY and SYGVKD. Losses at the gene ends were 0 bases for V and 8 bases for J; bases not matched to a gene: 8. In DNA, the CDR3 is TGTGCCATCAGTGAGTCAAGGGGACAGGGTCGTCATGAGCAGTTCTTC. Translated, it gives CAISESRGQGRHEQFF.

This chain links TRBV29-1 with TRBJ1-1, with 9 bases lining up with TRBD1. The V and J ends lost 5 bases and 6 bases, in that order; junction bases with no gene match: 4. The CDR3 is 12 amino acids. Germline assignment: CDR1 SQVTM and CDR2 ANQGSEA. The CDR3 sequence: CSVRTGDAEAFF. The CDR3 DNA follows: TGCAGCGTTAGGACAGGGGACGCTGAAGCTTTCTTT.

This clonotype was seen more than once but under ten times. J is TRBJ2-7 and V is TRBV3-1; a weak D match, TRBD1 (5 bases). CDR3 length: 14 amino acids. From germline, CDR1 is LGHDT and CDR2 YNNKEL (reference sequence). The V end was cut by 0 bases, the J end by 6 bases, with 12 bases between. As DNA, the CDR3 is TGTGCCAGCAGCCAAGATACAGGTGCGCTCGAGCAGTACTTC. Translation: CASSQDTGALEQYF.

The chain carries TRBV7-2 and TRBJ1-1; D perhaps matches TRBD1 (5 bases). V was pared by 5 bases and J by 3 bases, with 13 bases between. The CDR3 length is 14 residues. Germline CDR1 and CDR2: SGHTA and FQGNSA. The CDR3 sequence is CASSQWDGYTEAFF. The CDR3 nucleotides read TGTGCCAGCAGCCAGTGGGACGGCTACACTGAAGCTTTCTTT.

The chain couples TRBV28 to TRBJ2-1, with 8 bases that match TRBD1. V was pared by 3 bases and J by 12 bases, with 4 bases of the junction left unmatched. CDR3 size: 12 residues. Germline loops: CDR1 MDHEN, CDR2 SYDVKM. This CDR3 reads CASSFRTGRQFF. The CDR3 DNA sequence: TGTGCCAGCAGTTTCCGGACAGGGAGGCAGTTCTTC.

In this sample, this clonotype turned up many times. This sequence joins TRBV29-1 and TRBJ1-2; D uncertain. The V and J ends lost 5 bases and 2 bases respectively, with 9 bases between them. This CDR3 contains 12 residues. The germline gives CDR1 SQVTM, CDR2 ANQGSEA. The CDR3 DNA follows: TGCAGCGTTCCTGTGACAAACTATGGCTACACCTTC. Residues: CSVPVTNYGYTF. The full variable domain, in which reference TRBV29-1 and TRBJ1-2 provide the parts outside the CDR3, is SAVISQKPSRDICQRGTSLTIQCQVDSQVTMMFWYRQQPGQSLTLIATANQGSEATYESGFVIDKFPISRPNLTFSTLTVSNMSPEDSSIYLCSVPVTNYGYTFGSGTRLTVV.

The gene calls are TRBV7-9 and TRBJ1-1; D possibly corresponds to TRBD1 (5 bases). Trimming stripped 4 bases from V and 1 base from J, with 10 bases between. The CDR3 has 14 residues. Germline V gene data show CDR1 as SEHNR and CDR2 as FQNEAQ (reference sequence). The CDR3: CASSSPGQNTEAFF. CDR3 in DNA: TGTGCCAGCAGCTCCCCGGGGCAGAACACTGAAGCTTTCTTT.

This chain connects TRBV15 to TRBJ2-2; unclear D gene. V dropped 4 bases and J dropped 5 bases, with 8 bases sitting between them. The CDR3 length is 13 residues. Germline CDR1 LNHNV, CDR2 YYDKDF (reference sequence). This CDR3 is CATSNHLTGELFF. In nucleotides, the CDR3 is TGTGCCACCAGCAATCACCTGACCGGGGAGCTGTTTTTT.

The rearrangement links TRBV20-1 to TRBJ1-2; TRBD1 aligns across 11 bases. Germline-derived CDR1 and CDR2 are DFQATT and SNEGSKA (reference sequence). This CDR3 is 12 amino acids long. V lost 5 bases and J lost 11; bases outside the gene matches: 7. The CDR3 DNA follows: TGCAGTGCTGCTCAGGGACAGGGGGGATACACCTTC. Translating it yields CSAAQGQGGYTF.

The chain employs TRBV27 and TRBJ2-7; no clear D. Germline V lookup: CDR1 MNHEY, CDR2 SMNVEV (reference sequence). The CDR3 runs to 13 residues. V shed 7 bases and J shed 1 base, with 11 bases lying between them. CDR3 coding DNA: TGTGCCAGCATGGTAGGGATTTCCTACGAGCAGTACTTC. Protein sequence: CASMVGISYEQYF.

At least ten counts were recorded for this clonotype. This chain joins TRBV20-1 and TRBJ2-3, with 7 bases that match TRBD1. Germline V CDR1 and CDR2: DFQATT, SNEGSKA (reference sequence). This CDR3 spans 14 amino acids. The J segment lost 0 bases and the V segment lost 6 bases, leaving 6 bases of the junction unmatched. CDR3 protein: CSASDRESTDTQYF. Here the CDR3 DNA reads TGCAGTGCGTCAGACAGGGAAAGCACAGATACGCAGTATTTT.

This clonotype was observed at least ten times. For the CDR3, the DNA is TGCAGTGCTACGTCACAGGGTGGCGAGCAGTACGTC. It specifies CSATSQGGEQYV. The chain uses TRBV20-1 and TRBJ2-7; maybe TRBD1 (6 bases). The germline V and J ends were trimmed by 4 bases and 6 bases, with 13 bases remaining between them. Germline-derived CDR1 and CDR2 are DFQATT and SNEGSKA (reference sequence). This CDR3 is 12 amino acids long.

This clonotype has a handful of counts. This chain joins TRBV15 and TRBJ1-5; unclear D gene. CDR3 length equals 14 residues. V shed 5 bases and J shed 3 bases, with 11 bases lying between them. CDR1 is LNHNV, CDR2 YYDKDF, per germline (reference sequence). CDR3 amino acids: CATSSGFINQPQHF. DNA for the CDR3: TGTGCCACCAGCTCGGGGTTTATCAATCAGCCCCAGCATTTT.

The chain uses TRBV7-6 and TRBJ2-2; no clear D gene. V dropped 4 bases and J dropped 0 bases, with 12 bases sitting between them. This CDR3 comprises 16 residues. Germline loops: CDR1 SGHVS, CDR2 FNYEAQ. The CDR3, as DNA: TGTGCCAGCAGCTCCACGCGTTTTCCGAACACCGGGGAGCTGTTTTTT. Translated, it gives CASSSTRFPNTGELFF. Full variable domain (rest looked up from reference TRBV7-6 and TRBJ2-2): GAGVSQSPRYKVTKRGQDVALRCDPISGHVSLYWYRQALGQGPEFLTYFNYEAQQDKSGLPNDRFSAERPEGSISTLTIQRTEQRDSAMYRCASSSTRFPNTGELFFGEGSRLTVL.

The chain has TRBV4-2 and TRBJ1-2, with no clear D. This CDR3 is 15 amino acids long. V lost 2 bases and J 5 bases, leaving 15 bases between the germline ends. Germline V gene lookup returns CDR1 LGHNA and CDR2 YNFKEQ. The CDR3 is CASSQPTEEQYGYTF. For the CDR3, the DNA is TGTGCCAGCAGCCAACCTACCGAGGAACAGTATGGCTACACCTTC.

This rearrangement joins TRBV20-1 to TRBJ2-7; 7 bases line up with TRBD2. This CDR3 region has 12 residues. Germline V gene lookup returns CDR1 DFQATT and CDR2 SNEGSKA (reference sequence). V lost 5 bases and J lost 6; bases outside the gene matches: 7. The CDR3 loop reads CSAPGGGFEQYV. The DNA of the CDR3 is TGCAGTGCTCCGGGGGGAGGGTTCGAGCAGTACGTC.

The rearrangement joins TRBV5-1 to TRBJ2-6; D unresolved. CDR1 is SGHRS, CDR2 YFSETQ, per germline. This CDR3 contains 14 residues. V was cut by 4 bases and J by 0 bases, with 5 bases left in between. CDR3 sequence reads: CASSQSSGANVLTF. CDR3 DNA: TGCGCCAGCAGCCAGTCCTCTGGGGCCAACGTCCTGACTTTC.

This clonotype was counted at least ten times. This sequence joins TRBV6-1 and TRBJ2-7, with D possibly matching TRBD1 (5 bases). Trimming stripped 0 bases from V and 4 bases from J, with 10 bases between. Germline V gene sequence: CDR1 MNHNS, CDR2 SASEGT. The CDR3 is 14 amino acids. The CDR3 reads CASSEARAKYEQYV. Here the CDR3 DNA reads TGTGCCAGCAGTGAAGCCAGGGCCAAGTACGAGCAGTACGTC.

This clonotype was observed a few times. CDR3 coding DNA: TGCGCCAGCAGCCACCGGGGGGGGAACACTGAAGCTTTCTTT. Encoded protein: CASSHRGGNTEAFF. This rearrangement joins TRBV4-3 to TRBJ1-1; a weak D match, TRBD1 (5 bases). In germline, CDR1 is LGHNA, CDR2 YSLEER. Trimming took off 3 bases at V and 1 base at J, with 9 bases between the two ends. This CDR3 is 14 amino acids long.

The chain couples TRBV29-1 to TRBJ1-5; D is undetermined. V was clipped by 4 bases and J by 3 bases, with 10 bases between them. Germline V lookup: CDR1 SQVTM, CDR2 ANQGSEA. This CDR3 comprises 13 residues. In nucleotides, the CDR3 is TGCAGCGTTGGTGTGTCCCCCAATCAGCCCCAGCATTTT. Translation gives CSVGVSPNQPQHF.

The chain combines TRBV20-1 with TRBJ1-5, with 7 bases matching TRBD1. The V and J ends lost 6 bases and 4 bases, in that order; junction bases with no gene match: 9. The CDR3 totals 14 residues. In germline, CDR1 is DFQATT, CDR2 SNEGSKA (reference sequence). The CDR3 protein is CSASYGTANQPQHF. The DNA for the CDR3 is TGCAGTGCCAGTTACGGGACAGCTAATCAGCCCCAGCATTTT.

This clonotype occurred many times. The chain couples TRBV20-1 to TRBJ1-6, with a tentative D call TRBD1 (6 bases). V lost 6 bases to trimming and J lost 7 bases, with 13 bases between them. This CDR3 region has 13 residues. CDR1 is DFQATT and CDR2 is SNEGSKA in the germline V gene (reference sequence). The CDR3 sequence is CSALQGGNSPLHF. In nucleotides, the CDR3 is TGCAGTGCCCTACAGGGTGGGAATTCACCCCTCCACTTT.

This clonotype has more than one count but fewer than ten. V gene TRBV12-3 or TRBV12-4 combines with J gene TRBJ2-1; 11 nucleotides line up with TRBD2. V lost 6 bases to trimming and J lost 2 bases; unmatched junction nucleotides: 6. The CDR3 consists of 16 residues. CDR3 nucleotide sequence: TGTGCCAGCAGAAGACTAGCGGGGTTCCCCTACAATGAGCAGTTCTTC. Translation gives CASRRLAGFPYNEQFF.

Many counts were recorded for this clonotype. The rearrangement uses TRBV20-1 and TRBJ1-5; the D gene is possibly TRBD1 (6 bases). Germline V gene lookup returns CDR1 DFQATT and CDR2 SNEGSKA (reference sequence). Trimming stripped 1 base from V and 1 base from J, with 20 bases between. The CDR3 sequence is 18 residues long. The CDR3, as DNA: TGCAGTGCTAGAGTAGCAGGGGAGAGAGGGACGAGCAATCAGCCCCAGCATTTT. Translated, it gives CSARVAGERGTSNQPQHF.

CDR3 residues: CSAPNLKFSSSRETQYF. In DNA form, the CDR3 reads TGCAGTGCCCCGAACTTGAAGTTCAGCTCTTCGAGAGAGACCCAGTACTTC. This rearrangement joins TRBV20-1 to TRBJ2-5; D gene uncertain. V shed 6 bases and J shed 4 bases, with 27 bases lying between them. CDR3 size: 17 residues. The germline V gene has CDR1 DFQATT and CDR2 SNEGSKA (reference sequence).

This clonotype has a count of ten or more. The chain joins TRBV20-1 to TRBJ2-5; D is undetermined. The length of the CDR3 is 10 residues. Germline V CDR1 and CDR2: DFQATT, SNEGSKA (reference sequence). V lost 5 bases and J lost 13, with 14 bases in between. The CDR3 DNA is TGCAGTGCTGAAAGCGAAGGGCTGTACTTC. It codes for CSAESEGLYF.